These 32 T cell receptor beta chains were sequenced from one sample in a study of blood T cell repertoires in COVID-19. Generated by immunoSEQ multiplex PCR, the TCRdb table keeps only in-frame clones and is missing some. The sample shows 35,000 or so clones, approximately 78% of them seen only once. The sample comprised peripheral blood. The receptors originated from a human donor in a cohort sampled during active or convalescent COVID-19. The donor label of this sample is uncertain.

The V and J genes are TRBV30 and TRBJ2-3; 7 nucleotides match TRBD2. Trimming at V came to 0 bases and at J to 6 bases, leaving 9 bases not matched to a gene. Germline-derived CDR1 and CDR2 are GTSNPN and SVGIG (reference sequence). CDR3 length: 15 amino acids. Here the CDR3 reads CAWSVKRGEPDTQYF. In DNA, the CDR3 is TGTGCCTGGAGTGTTAAGCGGGGAGAGCCCGATACGCAGTATTTT.

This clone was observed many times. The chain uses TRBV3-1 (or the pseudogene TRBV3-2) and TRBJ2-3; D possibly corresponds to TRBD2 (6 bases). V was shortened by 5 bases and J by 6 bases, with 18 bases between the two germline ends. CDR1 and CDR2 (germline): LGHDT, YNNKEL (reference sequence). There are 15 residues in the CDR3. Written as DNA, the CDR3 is TGTGCCAGCAGCGCCGGGACTCCTCTGAGGGATACGCAGTATTTT. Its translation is CASSAGTPLRDTQYF.

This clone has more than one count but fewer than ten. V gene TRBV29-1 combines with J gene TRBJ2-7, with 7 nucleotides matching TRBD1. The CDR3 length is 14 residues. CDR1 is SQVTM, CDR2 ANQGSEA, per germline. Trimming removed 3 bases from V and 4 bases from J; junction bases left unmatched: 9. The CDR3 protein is CSVEKTGPRYEQYF. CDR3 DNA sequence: TGCAGCGTTGAGAAGACAGGGCCCCGATACGAGCAGTACTTC.

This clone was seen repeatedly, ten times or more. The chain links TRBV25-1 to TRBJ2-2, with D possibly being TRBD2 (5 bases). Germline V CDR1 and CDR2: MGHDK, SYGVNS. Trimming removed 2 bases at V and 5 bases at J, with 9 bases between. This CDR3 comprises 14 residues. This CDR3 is CASSERESTGELFF. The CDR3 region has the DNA TGTGCCAGCAGTGAAAGGGAGTCGACCGGGGAGCTGTTTTTT.

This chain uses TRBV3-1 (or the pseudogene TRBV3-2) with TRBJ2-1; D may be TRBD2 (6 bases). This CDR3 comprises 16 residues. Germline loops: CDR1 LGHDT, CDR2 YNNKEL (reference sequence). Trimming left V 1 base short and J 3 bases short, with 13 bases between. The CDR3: CASSQGKAGFYNEQFF. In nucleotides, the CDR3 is TGTGCCAGCAGCCAAGGGAAAGCGGGCTTCTACAATGAGCAGTTCTTC.

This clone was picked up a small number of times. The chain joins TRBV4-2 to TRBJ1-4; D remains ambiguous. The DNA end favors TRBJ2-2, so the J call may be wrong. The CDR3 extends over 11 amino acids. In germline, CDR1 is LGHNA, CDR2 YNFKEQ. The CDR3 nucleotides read TGTGCCAGCAGCCAAAATACGGAGCTGTTTTTT. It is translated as CASSQNTELFF.

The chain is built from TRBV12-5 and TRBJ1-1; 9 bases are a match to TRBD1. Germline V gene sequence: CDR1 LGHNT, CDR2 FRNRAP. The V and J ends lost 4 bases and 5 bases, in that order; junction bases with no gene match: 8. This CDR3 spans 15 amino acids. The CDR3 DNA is TGTGCTAGTGGTTCTCTACAGGGGGCTGGAACTGAAGCTTTCTTT. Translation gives CASGSLQGAGTEAFF.

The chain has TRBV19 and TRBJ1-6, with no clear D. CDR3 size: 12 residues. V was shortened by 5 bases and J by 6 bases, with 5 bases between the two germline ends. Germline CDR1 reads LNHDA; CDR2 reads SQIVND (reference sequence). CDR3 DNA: TGTGCCAGTAGTTTTATTAATTCACCCCTCCACTTT. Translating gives CASSFINSPLHF.

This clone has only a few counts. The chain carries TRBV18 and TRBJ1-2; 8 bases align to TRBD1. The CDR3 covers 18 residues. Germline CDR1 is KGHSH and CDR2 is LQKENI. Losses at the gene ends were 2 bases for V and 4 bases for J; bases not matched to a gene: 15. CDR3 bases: TGTGCCAGCTCACCATCCCTTCCCCAGGGGGCAAACCGCTATGGCTACACCTTC. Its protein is CASSPSLPQGANRYGYTF.

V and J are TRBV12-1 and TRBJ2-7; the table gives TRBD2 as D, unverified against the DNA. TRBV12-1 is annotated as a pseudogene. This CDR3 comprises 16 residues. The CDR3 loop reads CASSPRKSGSGSEQYF. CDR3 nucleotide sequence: TGTGCCAGCAGCCCCCGTAAAAGCGGGAGTGGCAGCGAGCAGTACTTC.

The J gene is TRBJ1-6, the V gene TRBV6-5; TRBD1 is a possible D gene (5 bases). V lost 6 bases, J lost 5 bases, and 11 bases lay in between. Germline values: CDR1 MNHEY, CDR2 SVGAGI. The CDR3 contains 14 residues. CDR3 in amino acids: CASRTSGNNSPLHF. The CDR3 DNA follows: TGTGCCAGCAGGACCTCAGGGAATAATTCACCCCTCCACTTT.

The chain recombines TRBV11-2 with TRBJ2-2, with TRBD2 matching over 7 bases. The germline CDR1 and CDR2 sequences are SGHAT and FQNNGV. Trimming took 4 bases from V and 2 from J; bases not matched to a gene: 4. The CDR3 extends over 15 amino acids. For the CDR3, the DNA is TGTGCCAGCAGCTCCGCGGGAGTTAACACCGGGGAGCTGTTTTTT. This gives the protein CASSSAGVNTGELFF. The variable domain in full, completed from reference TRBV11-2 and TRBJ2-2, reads EAGVAQSPRYKIIEKRQSVAFWCNPISGHATLYWYQQILGQGPKLLIQFQNNGVVDDSQLPKDRFSAERLKGVDSTLKIQPAKLEDSAVYLCASSSAGVNTGELFFGEGSRLTVL.

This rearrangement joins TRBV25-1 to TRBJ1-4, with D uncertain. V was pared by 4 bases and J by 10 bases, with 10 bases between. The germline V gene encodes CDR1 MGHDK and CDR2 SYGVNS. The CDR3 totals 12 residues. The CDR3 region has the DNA TGTGCCAGCAGTGCCCCCGGAGGAAAACTGTTTTTT. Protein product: CASSAPGGKLFF.

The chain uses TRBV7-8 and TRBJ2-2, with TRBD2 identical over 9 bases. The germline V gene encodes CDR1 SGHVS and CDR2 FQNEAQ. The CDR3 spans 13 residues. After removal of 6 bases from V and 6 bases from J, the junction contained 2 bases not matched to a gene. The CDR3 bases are TGTGCCAGCAGGCGGACTAGCGCCGGGGAGCTGTTTTTT. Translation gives CASRRTSAGELFF.

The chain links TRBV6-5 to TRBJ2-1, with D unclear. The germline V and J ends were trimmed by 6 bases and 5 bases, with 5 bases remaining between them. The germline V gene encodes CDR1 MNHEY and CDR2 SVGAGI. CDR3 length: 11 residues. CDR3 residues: CASRNNNEQFF. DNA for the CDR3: TGTGCCAGCAGAAACAACAATGAGCAGTTCTTC.

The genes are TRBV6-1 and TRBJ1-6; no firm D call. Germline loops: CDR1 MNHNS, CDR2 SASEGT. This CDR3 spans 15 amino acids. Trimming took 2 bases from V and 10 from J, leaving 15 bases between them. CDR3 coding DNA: TGTGCCAGCAGTGAATCCCGGGGAGGGAGGTCACCCCTCCACTTT. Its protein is CASSESRGGRSPLHF.

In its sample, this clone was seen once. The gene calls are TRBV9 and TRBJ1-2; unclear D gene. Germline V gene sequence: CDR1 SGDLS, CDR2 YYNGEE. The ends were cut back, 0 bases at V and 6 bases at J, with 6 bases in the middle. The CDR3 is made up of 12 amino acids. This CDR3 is CASSVVQDGYTF. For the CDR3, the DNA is TGTGCCAGCAGCGTAGTGCAGGATGGCTACACCTTC. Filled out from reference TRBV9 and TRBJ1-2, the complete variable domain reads DSGVTQTPKHLITATGQRVTLRCSPRSGDLSVYWYQQSLDQGLQFLIQYYNGEERAKGNILERFSAQQFPDLHSELNLSSLELGDSALYFCASSVVQDGYTFGSGTRLTVV.

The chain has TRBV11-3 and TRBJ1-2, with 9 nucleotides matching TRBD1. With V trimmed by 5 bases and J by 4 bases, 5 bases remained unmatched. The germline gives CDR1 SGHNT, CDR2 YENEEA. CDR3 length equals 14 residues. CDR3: CASSPRTGVYGYTF. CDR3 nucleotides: TGTGCCAGCAGCCCCCGGACAGGGGTCTATGGCTACACCTTC.

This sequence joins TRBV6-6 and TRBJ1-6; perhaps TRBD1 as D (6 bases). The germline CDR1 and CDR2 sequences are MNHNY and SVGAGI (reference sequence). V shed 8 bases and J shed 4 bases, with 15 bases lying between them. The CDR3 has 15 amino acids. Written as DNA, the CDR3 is TGTGCCAGCGTGAGTGTCGGACAGTATAATTCACCCCTCCACTTT. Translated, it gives CASVSVGQYNSPLHF.

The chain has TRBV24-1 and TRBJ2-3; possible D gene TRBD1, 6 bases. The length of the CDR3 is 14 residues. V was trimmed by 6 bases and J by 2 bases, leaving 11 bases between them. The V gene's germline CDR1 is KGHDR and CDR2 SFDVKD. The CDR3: CATSPGQLTDTQYF. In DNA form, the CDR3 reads TGTGCCACCAGTCCCGGACAGCTCACAGATACGCAGTATTTT.

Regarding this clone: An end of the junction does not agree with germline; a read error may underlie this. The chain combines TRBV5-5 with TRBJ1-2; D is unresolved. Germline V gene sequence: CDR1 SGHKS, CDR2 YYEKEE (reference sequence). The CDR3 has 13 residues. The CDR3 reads CASRLDGNYGYTF. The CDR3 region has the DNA TGTGCCAGCAGGTTGGACGGTAACTATGGCTACACCTTC.

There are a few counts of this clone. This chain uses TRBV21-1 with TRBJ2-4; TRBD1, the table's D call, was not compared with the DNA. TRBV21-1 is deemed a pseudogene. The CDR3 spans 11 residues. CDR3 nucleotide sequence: TGTGCCAGCAGTTTGGTGGGCCCTCCGTACTTC. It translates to CASSLVGPPYF.

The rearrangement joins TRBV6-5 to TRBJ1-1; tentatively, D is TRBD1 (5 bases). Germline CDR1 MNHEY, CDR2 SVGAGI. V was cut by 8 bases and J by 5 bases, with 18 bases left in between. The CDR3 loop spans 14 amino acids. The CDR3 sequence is CASFRTDSRTEAFF. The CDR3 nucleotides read TGTGCCAGCTTTAGAACAGACAGTCGGACTGAAGCTTTCTTT.

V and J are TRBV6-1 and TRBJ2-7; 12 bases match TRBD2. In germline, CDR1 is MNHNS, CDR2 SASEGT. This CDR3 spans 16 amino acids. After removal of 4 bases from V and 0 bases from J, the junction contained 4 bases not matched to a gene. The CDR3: CASSAGTSGFSYEQYF. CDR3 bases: TGTGCCAGCAGTGCCGGGACTAGCGGGTTCTCCTACGAGCAGTACTTC.

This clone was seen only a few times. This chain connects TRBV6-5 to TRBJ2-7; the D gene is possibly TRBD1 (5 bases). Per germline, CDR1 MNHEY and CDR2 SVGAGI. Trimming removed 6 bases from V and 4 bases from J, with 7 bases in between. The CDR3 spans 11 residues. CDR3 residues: CASRNRYEQYF. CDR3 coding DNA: TGTGCCAGCAGGAACAGGTACGAGCAGTACTTC.

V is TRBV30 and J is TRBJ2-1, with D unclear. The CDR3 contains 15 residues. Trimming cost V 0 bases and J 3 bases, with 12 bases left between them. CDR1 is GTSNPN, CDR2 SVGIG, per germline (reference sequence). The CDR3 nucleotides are TGTGCCTGGAGTGTAGTGGCGGTGGACTACAATGAGCAGTTCTTC. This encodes CAWSVVAVDYNEQFF.

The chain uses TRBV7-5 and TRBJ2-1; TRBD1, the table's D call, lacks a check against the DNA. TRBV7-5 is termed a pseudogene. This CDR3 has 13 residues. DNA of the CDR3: TGTGCCAGAAGCTTAGGGGGCGACAATGAGCAGTTCTTC. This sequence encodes CARSLGGDNEQFF.

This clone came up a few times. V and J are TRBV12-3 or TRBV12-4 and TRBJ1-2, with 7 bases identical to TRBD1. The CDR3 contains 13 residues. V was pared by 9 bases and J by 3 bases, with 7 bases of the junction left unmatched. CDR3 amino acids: CASRQGLYYGYTF. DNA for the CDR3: TGTGCCAGTCGACAGGGATTGTACTATGGCTACACCTTC.

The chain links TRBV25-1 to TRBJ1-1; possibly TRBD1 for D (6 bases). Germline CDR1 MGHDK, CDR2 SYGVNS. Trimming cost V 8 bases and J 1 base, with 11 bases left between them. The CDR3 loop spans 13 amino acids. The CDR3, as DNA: TGTGCCAGCCAAAAGACAGGGAACACTGAAGCTTTCTTT. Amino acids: CASQKTGNTEAFF. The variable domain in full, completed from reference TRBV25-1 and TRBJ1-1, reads EADIYQTPRYLVIGTGKKITLECSQTMGHDKMYWYQQDPGMELHLIHYSYGVNSTEKGDLSSESTVSRIRTEHFPLTLESARPSHTSQYLCASQKTGNTEAFFGQGTRLTVV.

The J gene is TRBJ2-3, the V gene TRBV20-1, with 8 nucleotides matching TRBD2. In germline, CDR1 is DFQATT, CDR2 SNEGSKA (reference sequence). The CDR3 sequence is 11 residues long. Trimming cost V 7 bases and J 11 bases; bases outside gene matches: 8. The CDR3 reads CSVDDGRGQYF. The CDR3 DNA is TGCAGTGTCGACGACGGGAGGGGGCAGTATTTT.

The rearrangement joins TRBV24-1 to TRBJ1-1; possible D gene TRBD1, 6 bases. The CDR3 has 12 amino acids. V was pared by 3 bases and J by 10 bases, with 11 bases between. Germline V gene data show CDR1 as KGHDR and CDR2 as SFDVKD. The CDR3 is CATSDTGLGAFF. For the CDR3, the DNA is TGTGCCACCAGTGATACAGGGTTAGGAGCTTTCTTT.

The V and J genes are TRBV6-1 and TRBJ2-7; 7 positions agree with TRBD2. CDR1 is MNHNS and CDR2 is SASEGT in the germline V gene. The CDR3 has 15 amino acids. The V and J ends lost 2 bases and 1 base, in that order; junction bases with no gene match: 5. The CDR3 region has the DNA TGTGCCAGCAGTGAACAGCCTAGCGGATCCTACGAGCAGTACTTC. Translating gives CASSEQPSGSYEQYF.